The 23 T cell receptor beta chains given below trace back to one sample, sequenced in a study of blood T cell repertoires in COVID-19. TCRdb's table, derived via immunoSEQ multiplex PCR, lists solely in-frame clones and lacks some. The sample consists of about 75,000 clones, about 79% of them appearing once. Material for sequencing was peripheral blood. The source of these receptors is a woman aged 45-65 years with acute or convalescent COVID-19.

The chain links TRBV3-1 (or the pseudogene TRBV3-2) to TRBJ2-7; 11 bases match TRBD2. Trimming removed 6 bases from V and 6 bases from J; junction bases left unmatched: 7. The CDR3 is 14 amino acids. Per the germline V gene, CDR1 is LGHDT and CDR2 is YNNKEL (reference sequence). Written as DNA, the CDR3 is TGTGCCAGCAGTCATTTAGCGGGAGGGGGCGAGCAGTACTTC. Its translation: CASSHLAGGGEQYF.

This clone has only one observation. The chain links TRBV4-3 to TRBJ2-1, with 12 bases identical to TRBD2. The CDR3 has 15 residues. Germline CDR1 LGHNA, CDR2 YSLEER. V was pared by 5 bases and J by 2 bases, with 1 base of the junction left unmatched. CDR3 in DNA: TGCGCCAGCAGCAGGACTAGCGGGACCTACAATGAGCAGTTCTTC. It specifies CASSRTSGTYNEQFF.

The V gene is TRBV4-2, the J gene TRBJ2-1; TRBD2 aligns across 14 bases. V lost 4 bases and J lost 6; bases outside the gene matches: 2. The germline V gene has CDR1 LGHNA and CDR2 YNFKEQ. This CDR3 is built from 15 residues. CDR3 sequence reads: CASSPTSGGANEQFF. The CDR3 DNA reads TGTGCCAGCAGCCCGACTAGCGGGGGGGCCAATGAGCAGTTCTTC.

This clone has just a few counts. The chain carries TRBV5-4 and TRBJ2-2; a possible D gene is TRBD1 (6 bases). V was shortened by 0 bases and J by 6 bases, with 12 bases between the two germline ends. The CDR3 is 15 residues long. CDR1 and CDR2 from the germline V gene are SGHNT and YYREEE (reference sequence). The CDR3: CASSLGQGMPGELFF. CDR3 DNA: TGTGCCAGCAGCTTGGGGCAGGGGATGCCCGGGGAGCTGTTTTTT.

This clone was picked up a small number of times. J is TRBJ1-5 and V is TRBV2; 7 nucleotides align to TRBD1. J gave up 0 bases and V 4 bases, and 12 bases lay outside the gene matches. The CDR3 loop spans 18 amino acids. CDR1 is SNHLY and CDR2 is FYNNEI in the germline V gene. The chain's CDR3 is CASSALPGGRYSNQPQHF. In DNA form, the CDR3 reads TGTGCCAGCAGTGCCTTGCCAGGGGGAAGGTATAGCAATCAGCCCCAGCATTTT. Variable domain in full (rest from reference TRBV2 and TRBJ1-5): EPEVTQTPSHQVTQMGQEVILRCVPISNHLYFYWYRQILGQKVEFLVSFYNNEISEKSEIFDDQFSVERPDGSNFTLKIRSTKLEDSAMYFCASSALPGGRYSNQPQHFGDGTRLSIL.

This clone was seen only a few times. The rearrangement uses TRBV7-2 and TRBJ2-7; tentative D call: TRBD2 (5 bases). The CDR3 contains 14 residues. CDR1 is SGHTA and CDR2 is FQGNSA in the germline V gene. Trimming removed 3 bases from V and 4 bases from J, with 13 bases in between. The CDR3 sequence: CASSLDSGNYEQYF. DNA for the CDR3: TGTGCCAGCAGCTTGGATTCCGGGAATTACGAGCAGTACTTC.

This chain links TRBV6-5 with TRBJ1-1, with 9 bases identical to TRBD1. The CDR3 is 15 amino acids. Germline CDR1 is MNHEY and CDR2 is SVGAGI. Trimming removed 6 bases from V and 5 bases from J; junction bases left unmatched: 10. The CDR3 bases are TGTGCCAGCAGCCGTCGTGGGACAGGGAGGACTGAAGCTTTCTTT. Residues: CASSRRGTGRTEAFF.

The gene calls are TRBV7-8 and TRBJ1-5; 7 bases match TRBD1. The CDR3 loop spans 14 amino acids. The V gene's germline CDR1 is SGHVS and CDR2 FQNEAQ. Germline trimming cut 5 bases from V and 7 bases from J; bases unmatched to any gene: 8. This CDR3 reads CASSRQGFEQPQHF. DNA of the CDR3: TGTGCCAGCAGCCGACAGGGTTTTGAGCAGCCCCAGCATTTT.

In DNA form, the CDR3 reads TGTGCCAGCAGCTTCCCTGGGCAGCCTAAAGGGGACACTGAAGCTTTCTTT. Its translation: CASSFPGQPKGDTEAFF. The rearrangement joins TRBV21-1 to TRBJ1-1; the D call of TRBD1 is as the table states it, not checked on the DNA. TRBV21-1 is a pseudogene segment. The CDR3 is 17 residues long.

The chain uses TRBV14 and TRBJ1-1; D not certain. Germline values: CDR1 SGHDN, CDR2 FVKESK. This CDR3 spans 13 amino acids. V lost 4 bases and J 1 base, leaving 7 bases between the germline ends. The CDR3 here is CASSLGPNTEAFF. The DNA of the CDR3 is TGTGCCAGCAGCCTGGGCCCGAACACTGAAGCTTTCTTT.

This clone was detected only a few times. This chain joins TRBV7-2 and TRBJ2-7; D may be TRBD1 (6 bases). CDR3 length: 14 residues. Between the trimmed V and J ends, which lost 0 bases and 1 base, there was a span of 7 bases. Germline lookup yields CDR1 SGHTA and CDR2 FQGNSA. This CDR3 is CASSLARGSYEQYF. DNA for the CDR3: TGTGCCAGCAGCTTAGCCAGGGGTTCCTACGAGCAGTACTTC. Full variable domain (outside the CDR3, taken from reference TRBV7-2 and TRBJ2-7): GAGVSQSPSNKVTEKGKDVELRCDPISGHTALYWYRQSLGQGLEFLIYFQGNSAPDKSGLPSDRFSAERTGGSVSTLTIQRTQQEDSAVYLCASSLARGSYEQYFGPGTRLTVT.

This chain joins TRBV16 and TRBJ2-7; 9 bases are shared with TRBD1. Per the germline V gene, CDR1 is KGHSY and CDR2 is FQNENV. V lost 1 base and J lost 7; bases outside the gene matches: 2. The CDR3 is 13 amino acids. CDR3 protein: CASSQYGQGEQYF. The CDR3 DNA follows: TGTGCCAGCAGCCAATATGGACAGGGGGAGCAGTACTTC.

The chain links TRBV5-4 to TRBJ2-6, with D possibly matching TRBD1 (7 bases). Trimming took 0 bases from V and 3 from J, leaving 13 bases between them. CDR3 length: 17 residues. Germline V gene sequence: CDR1 SGHNT, CDR2 YYREEE (reference sequence). The chain's CDR3 is CASSLVRGASGANVLTF. As DNA, the CDR3 is TGTGCCAGCAGCTTGGTCAGGGGGGCGAGTGGGGCCAACGTCCTGACTTTC.

This clone was detected only once. The chain has TRBV7-6 and TRBJ2-3, with a weak D call TRBD2 (5 bases). The V gene lost 5 bases and the J gene lost 5 bases, with 20 bases spanning the gap. This CDR3 contains 16 residues. The V gene's germline CDR1 is SGHVS and CDR2 FNYEAQ. The DNA of the CDR3 is TGTGCCAGCAGCCCGCTGGCGGCCGGGGAGTTAGATACGCAGTATTTT. Amino acids: CASSPLAAGELDTQYF.

The rearrangement joins TRBV6-4 to TRBJ1-1, with no clear D. Per germline, CDR1 MRHNA and CDR2 SNTAGT. V lost 6 bases, J lost 1 base, and 9 bases lay in between. The CDR3 extends over 13 amino acids. This chain's CDR3 is CASRLEENTEAFF. DNA of the CDR3: TGTGCCAGCAGGCTAGAAGAGAACACTGAAGCTTTCTTT.

This clone was picked up one time. CDR3 bases: TGTGCCAGCTCACCGGGACTAGCGAACTCCTACGAGCAGTACTTC. Translated: CASSPGLANSYEQYF. This chain connects TRBV18 to TRBJ2-7, with 10 bases matching TRBD2. This CDR3 is built from 15 residues. CDR1 is KGHSH and CDR2 is LQKENI in the germline V gene. After removal of 3 bases from V and 0 bases from J, the junction contained 2 bases not matched to a gene.

J is TRBJ2-1 and V is TRBV5-1; possible D gene TRBD1, 5 bases. The CDR3 is 12 residues long. V was pared by 5 bases and J by 5 bases, with 8 bases between. CDR1 and CDR2 (germline): SGHRS, YFSETQ. This CDR3 reads CASRDNNNEQFF. CDR3 in DNA: TGCGCCAGCAGGGACAATAACAATGAGCAGTTCTTC.

V is TRBV4-1 and J is TRBJ2-1; 7 nucleotides match TRBD1. The germline V gene has CDR1 MGHRA and CDR2 YSYEKL. The CDR3 covers 14 residues. V lost 5 bases, J lost 7 bases, and 8 bases stayed unmatched. The CDR3 region is CASSRVMGQNEQFF. CDR3 bases: TGCGCCAGCAGCAGGGTTATGGGACAGAATGAGCAGTTCTTC.

The V gene is TRBV4-1, the J gene TRBJ2-7; tentative D call: TRBD1 (5 bases). Between the trimmed V and J ends, which lost 0 bases and 5 bases, there was a span of 11 bases. The CDR3 is 14 amino acids. Germline V gene lookup returns CDR1 MGHRA and CDR2 YSYEKL. As DNA, the CDR3 is TGCGCCAGCAGCCAAGAGGTGCAAGGGGACGAGCAGTACTTC. Amino acids: CASSQEVQGDEQYF.

V gene TRBV30 combines with J gene TRBJ1-1; D is undetermined. Per germline, CDR1 GTSNPN and CDR2 SVGIG (reference sequence). Trimming took off 5 bases at V and 2 bases at J, with 12 bases between the two ends. This CDR3 comprises 13 residues. The chain's CDR3 is CAWGPGTNTEAFF. The CDR3 region has the DNA TGTGCCTGGGGACCAGGTACTAACACTGAAGCTTTCTTT.

The chain carries TRBV6-2 or TRBV6-3 and TRBJ1-5; D perhaps matches TRBD1 (6 bases). The CDR3 consists of 16 residues. V lost 5 bases and J lost 4, with 18 bases in between. Germline CDR1 and CDR2: MNHEY and SVGEGT. CDR3 residues: CASSLTGRGANQPQHF. The CDR3 coding sequence is TGTGCCAGCAGTCTCACAGGCCGGGGGGCAAATCAGCCCCAGCATTTT.

The chain recombines TRBV5-1 with TRBJ2-3; D is undetermined. Per germline, CDR1 SGHRS and CDR2 YFSETQ. V was cut by 7 bases and J by 1 base, with 10 bases left in between. The CDR3 is 13 amino acids. The CDR3 DNA sequence: TGCGCCAGCTATCAAGGAGGCACAGATACGCAGTATTTT. Its protein product is CASYQGGTDTQYF.

CDR3 protein: CASGLALKTGDYNEQFF. CDR3 nucleotides: TGTGCTAGTGGTTTGGCCCTAAAGACAGGCGACTACAATGAGCAGTTCTTC. This chain uses TRBV12-5 with TRBJ2-1, with TRBD1 as a possible D gene (6 bases). The germline gives CDR1 LGHNT, CDR2 FRNRAP. This CDR3 has 17 residues. V was cut by 1 base and J by 3 bases, with 16 bases left in between. Looking up the rest from reference TRBV12-5 and TRBJ2-1 gives the full variable domain: DARVTQTPRHKVTEMGQEVTMRCQPILGHNTVFWYRQTMMQGLELLAYFRNRAPLDDSGMPKDRFSAEMPDATLATLKIQPSEPRDSAVYFCASGLALKTGDYNEQFFGPGTRLTVL.